In this sample, the clone carrying this T cell receptor beta chain turned up a few times. TCRdb independently ran MiXCR on the PCR reads; one entry per CDR3 protein. The sample consists of about 10,000 distinct CDR3 sequences, around a quarter of them appearing once. The sample comes from a study of immune characterization of retroperitoneal liposarcoma. Sequenced input: tumor tissue. The clonotype was recovered from a female donor with retroperitoneal liposarcoma.

In nucleotides, the CDR3 is TGTGCCAGCAGTGATTGGGGGGCGTTTGGTGAAGCTTTCTTT. It codes for CASSDWGAFGEAFF. The genes are TRBV6-1 and TRBJ1-1; maybe TRBD1 (6 bases). Germline V gives CDR1 MNHNS, CDR2 SASEGT. V dropped 3 bases and J dropped 7 bases, with 15 bases sitting between them. The CDR3 runs 14 residues.